This TCR beta chain emerged from a study of T cell responses to AZD1222 COVID-19 vaccine. Trimming shortened V by 0 bases and J by 4 bases, and 11 bases separated the two germline ends. Germline assignment: CDR1 SGHKS and CDR2 YYEKEE (reference sequence). The CDR3 length is 14 residues. Sequenced by immunoSEQ multiplex PCR; TCRdb stores in-frame clones only, minus some. This table holds about 110,000 clones, roughly four fifths found once. This chain joins TRBV5-5 and TRBJ2-7; D assignment may be TRBD1 or TRBD2 (6 bases each). Sequences were derived from peripheral blood, sampled on day 0 of AZD1222 vaccination. This TCR was recovered from an adult in good health. The CDR3 spells CASSLAGGPYEQYF. The CDR3 DNA reads TGTGCCAGCAGCTTGGCTGGGGGGCCTTACGAGCAGTACTTC.